This T cell receptor beta chain was recorded in a study of shared clonotypes between healthy human individuals (dated by TCRdb to the early 2020s). As for the study more broadly: The cohort included a few men and two women between 18 and 49 years of age. Blood TCR repertoires of about 5 healthy adults were deeply sequenced to estimate repertoire size and the extent of clonotype sharing between individuals. To increase sequencing depth and limit assay-specific biases, different laboratories used diverse techniques to prepare libraries and sequence TCR repertoires. Between about 0.94 and 10 billion PBMCs per donor were obtained by leukapheresis. Per donor, three plates each were used for CD4 naive and CD4 memory, two for CD8 naive, and one for CD8 memory.

General findings and caveats noted by the study authors: Estimated clonotype richness was generally larger for naive than for memory subsets. Compared with non-shared clonotypes, the clonotypes found in all four sorted-subset donors had higher generation probabilities. Based on pairwise subsampling, the degree of clonotype sharing among donors was expected to be affected by sequencing depth. Sampling was limited to blood, and TCR repertoires in tissue likely differ from TCR repertoires in blood. Incomplete sequencing was indicated by rarefaction of sorted-subset datasets, despite the large sequencing depth. Sharing across a handful of donors was observed for about 5% of naive CD4, about 4% of naive CD8, 2% to 2.5% of memory CD4, and roughly 0.4% of memory CD8 clonotypes. Because the study included only a small number of donors, the genetic and exposure-history diversity represented was limited.

CD8 naive samples were obtained by positive selection for CCR7 among CD45RO-negative cells, yielding a CD45RA+CCR7+ population from which TemRA cells were excluded. Healthy HIV-negative adults with no recently reported acute infections or vaccinations were included as donors. Only Caucasian adults living in Nashville, Tennessee, USA were represented among the donors. After blood collection by leukapheresis, PBMCs were isolated using Ficoll-Histopaque density gradient centrifugation and then cryopreserved in the vapor phase of liquid nitrogen. Analytical flow cytometry was used to check the purity and quantity of each magnetically sorted T cell population. Genomic DNA was isolated from every sorted fraction and measured by UV absorbance on a Nanodrop 2000c. To note about this clone: The antigen this receptor binds is unknown. It has no much larger one-base neighbor in the sample; base qualities were not kept.

Using the deep immunoSEQ assay, TCR CDR3 regions were amplified from genomic DNA by multiplex PCR. Extracted genomic DNA from each cell subset was distributed evenly across all wells of several immunoSEQ 96-well plates, and each plate was treated as a replicate. For sorted subsets, each replicate PCR was loaded with roughly 200 ng genomic DNA, equivalent to 30,000 to 35,000 T cell genomes. Purified libraries were quantified with a Qubit 3.0 fluorometer, sized on a Bioanalyzer 2100, and re-quantified with the KAPA Library Quantification kit. Each immunoSEQ 96-well plate was sequenced on its own single-read 150-cycle Illumina NextSeq 550 flow cell. Turning to the authors' computational methods: The immunoSEQ output contained only junctional sequences without quality scores, so filtering could not match that applied to full-length reads. To assign V/J genes and CDR3, sequences were annotated using PyIR, a Python wrapper for IgBLAST v1.9, with IMGT germline references. Any read was removed if the V/J assignment was weak (E-value above 1e-6), the CDR3 was missing, or the read contained stop codons, out-of-frame junctions, or ambiguous translated residues. V3J clonotypes were defined as sequences sharing the same inferred V gene, J gene, and CDR3 amino acid sequence. Percentage overlap between repertoires was calculated by dividing the number of shared unique clonotypes by the size of the smaller repertoire. Repertoire richness was assessed with RTK rarefaction, the Chao1 estimator, and Recon v2.1 estimates of unobserved clonotypes. Generation probabilities for all TCRbeta clonotypes obtained by the gDNA method from a handful of donors were computed using OLGA. Entries here come from immuneACCESS through TCRdb and include only in-frame sequences with V and J called. Some clones fail to appear in such tables; in the studies checked, an unresolved V gene covers under half of the shortfall, and the cause of the remainder is unknown. The DNA was the basis for D and trimming; V, J and clone size are from that table. Here the sample has fewer than 700,000 clones; around 96% occur a single time. Around 0.12% of the sample belongs to the ten largest clones.

Measured from the cysteine to the phenylalanine, the CDR3 is 14 residues long. The sequence is cut down to CDR3 DNA, 42 bases in frame from base 1. For this chain, trimming is 5 bases at the V end and 6 bases at the J end, and the number of junction bases without a gene match is 8. CDR1 and CDR2 are drawn from the germline V gene: MDHEN, SYDVKM. The sample consisted of naive CD8+ T cells sorted from blood. The sample's cell subset or site label is to be understood as: CD45RA+CCR7+. The rearranged chain carries TRBV28 and TRBJ2-7, with TRBD2 matching 9 junction bases. This receptor was taken from a woman younger than 45 in good health. At the DNA level, the sequence is TGTGCCAGCAGTCGTAGCGGGGGCGTCGGCGAGCAGTACTTC. Translated, it reads CASSRSGGVGEQYF.